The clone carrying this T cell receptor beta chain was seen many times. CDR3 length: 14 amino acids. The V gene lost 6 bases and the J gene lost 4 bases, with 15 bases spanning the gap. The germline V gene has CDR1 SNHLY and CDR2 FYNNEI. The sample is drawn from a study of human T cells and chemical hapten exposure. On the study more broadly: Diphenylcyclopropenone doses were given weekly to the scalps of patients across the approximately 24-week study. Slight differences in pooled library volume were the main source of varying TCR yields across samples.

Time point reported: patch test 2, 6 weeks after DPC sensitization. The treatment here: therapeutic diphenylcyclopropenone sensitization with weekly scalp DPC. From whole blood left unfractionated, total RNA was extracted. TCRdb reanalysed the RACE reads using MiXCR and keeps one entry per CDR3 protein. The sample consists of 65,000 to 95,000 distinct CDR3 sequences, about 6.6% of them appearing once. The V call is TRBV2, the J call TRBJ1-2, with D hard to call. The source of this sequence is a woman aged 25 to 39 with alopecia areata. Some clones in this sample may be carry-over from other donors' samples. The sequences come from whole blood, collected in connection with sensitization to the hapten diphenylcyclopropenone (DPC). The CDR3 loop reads CASRGNTDTYGYTF. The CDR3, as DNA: TGTGCCAGCAGGGGGAATACAGATACCTATGGCTACACCTTC.